The 15 T cell receptor beta chains listed next were all sequenced from one sample in a study of CD4 T cells in relation to SARS-CoV-2 and coronaviruses. These receptors have no known antigen. The assay was immunoSEQ multiplex PCR, and TCRdb's table has in-frame clones only and misses some. The repertoire has 25,000 to 35,000 clones, about three quarters of them found once; the top ten carry approximately 16%. CD4+ T cells from unexposed donors were obtained before the COVID-19 pandemic (2011-2018). After ten to eleven days of culture, CD4+ T cells were isolated. The sequencing sample was made of CD4+ T cells from PBMCs, cultured in vitro. The receptor source for this set is a human donor in good health.

This clone has only one observation. The V call is TRBV27, the J call TRBJ2-3; 10 nucleotides match TRBD2. Germline values: CDR1 MNHEY, CDR2 SMNVEV (reference sequence). V lost 7 bases and J lost 1; bases outside the gene matches: 14. The length of the CDR3 is 18 residues. This chain's CDR3 is CASNPLGSGRPGTDTQYF. The CDR3 coding sequence is TGTGCCAGCAACCCTTTGGGTAGCGGGAGGCCTGGCACAGATACGCAGTATTTT.

This clone was observed a single time. Written as DNA, the CDR3 is TGTGCCAGCAGCTCCCGGGACTCTCACTACGAGCAGTACTTC. Protein product: CASSSRDSHYEQYF. This rearrangement joins TRBV7-9 to TRBJ2-7; maybe TRBD2 (6 bases). Per the germline V gene, CDR1 is SEHNR and CDR2 is FQNEAQ (reference sequence). Trimming took off 4 bases at V and 3 bases at J, with 13 bases between the two ends. The CDR3 loop spans 14 amino acids.

The chain uses TRBV18 and TRBJ1-4, with D maybe TRBD1 (6 bases). Trimming took 6 bases from V and 8 from J, leaving 16 bases between them. Germline V lookup: CDR1 KGHSH, CDR2 LQKENI. This CDR3 region has 14 residues. The CDR3 coding sequence is TGTGCCAGCTCCCCCGGAGGGGGGCGCGAAAAACTGTTTTTT. Its translation is CASSPGGGREKLFF.

The genes are TRBV29-1 and TRBJ2-1; perhaps TRBD1 as D (5 bases). Germline V gene data show CDR1 as SQVTM and CDR2 as ANQGSEA. The germline V and J ends were trimmed by 5 bases and 0 bases, with 20 bases remaining between them. This CDR3 comprises 17 residues. The CDR3 region has the DNA TGCAGCGTTCGTACTACCTTTGGGGCGAGCTCCTACAATGAGCAGTTCTTC. It is translated as CSVRTTFGASSYNEQFF.

The chain joins TRBV4-3 to TRBJ1-1; D is possibly TRBD1 (5 bases). Germline V gene sequence: CDR1 LGHNA, CDR2 YSLEER. Trimming left V 4 bases short and J 2 bases short, with 17 bases between. The CDR3 length is 16 residues. DNA for the CDR3: TGCGCCAGCAGCCCCCTAGGGGTCACTTACAACACTGAAGCTTTCTTT. Translating it yields CASSPLGVTYNTEAFF.

This chain uses TRBV7-3 with TRBJ2-4, with 8 positions matching TRBD2. CDR1 is SGHTA, CDR2 FQGTGA, per germline. This CDR3 has 14 residues. V trimming: 3 bases; J trimming: 7 bases; junction bases outside the gene matches: 5. The CDR3 DNA is TGTGCCAGCAGCTTCGGGGGGGCTGGTAACATTCAGTACTTC. Translation gives CASSFGGAGNIQYF.

A few counts support this clone. The chain uses TRBV13 and TRBJ1-1; D gene ambiguous. The V gene lost 2 bases and the J gene lost 3 bases, with 4 bases spanning the gap. CDR3 size: 12 residues. Germline V lookup: CDR1 PRHDT, CDR2 FYEKMQ (reference sequence). The CDR3 DNA is TGTGCCAGCAGCTTACGTCACACTGAAGCTTTCTTT. This translates into CASSLRHTEAFF.

V is TRBV19 and J is TRBJ2-6; weak D call: TRBD1 (6 bases). Germline V gene sequence: CDR1 LNHDA, CDR2 SQIVND (reference sequence). The CDR3 runs to 19 residues. The V and J ends lost 0 bases and 1 base respectively, with 16 bases between them. CDR3 in amino acids: CASSIDGLRGGSGANVLTF. CDR3 sequence (DNA): TGTGCCAGTAGTATAGATGGGCTCAGGGGCGGGTCTGGGGCCAACGTCCTGACTTTC.

This clone was seen a single time. The chain recombines TRBV11-2 with TRBJ2-1, with D perhaps being TRBD1 or TRBD2 (6 bases each). Germline CDR1 and CDR2: SGHAT and FQNNGV. The CDR3 has 16 residues. V shed 2 bases and J shed 0 bases, with 11 bases lying between them. CDR3 in DNA: TGTGCCAGCAGCTTAACCGGAGGGGGCTCCTACAATGAGCAGTTCTTC. Protein: CASSLTGGGSYNEQFF.

This chain joins TRBV3-1 (or the pseudogene TRBV3-2) and TRBJ1-5; no firm D call. Germline lookup yields CDR1 LGHDT and CDR2 YNNKEL (reference sequence). The V end lost 0 bases, the J end lost 7 bases, and 13 bases lay between the germline ends. This CDR3 has 15 residues. CDR3 amino acids: CASSQDYGKGQPQHF. The DNA for the CDR3 is TGTGCCAGCAGCCAAGATTATGGGAAAGGACAGCCCCAGCATTTT.

The chain combines TRBV6-2 or TRBV6-3 with TRBJ2-7; D is undetermined. Germline V gene sequence: CDR1 MNHEY, CDR2 SVGEGT. The CDR3 sequence is 13 residues long. V was cut by 4 bases and J by 2 bases, with 9 bases left in between. The CDR3 DNA is TGTGCCAGCAGTTCGGCAGAAACCTACGAGCAGTACTTC. Encoded protein: CASSSAETYEQYF.

This clone occurred a few times. This chain links TRBV25-1 with TRBJ1-5; no firm D call. Looked up from germline, CDR1 is MGHDK and CDR2 is SYGVNS. There are 13 residues in the CDR3. V was cut by 4 bases and J by 9 bases, with 13 bases left in between. CDR3 region: CASSGPEPGPQHF. CDR3 bases: TGTGCCAGCAGTGGCCCGGAGCCGGGGCCCCAGCATTTT.

The rearrangement uses TRBV7-2 and TRBJ1-1; TRBD1 matches at 7 bases. This CDR3 is 14 amino acids long. V lost 5 bases and J lost 3; bases outside the gene matches: 6. CDR1 and CDR2 from the germline V gene are SGHTA and FQGNSA. CDR3 protein: CASSLNRGDTEAFF. CDR3 in DNA: TGTGCCAGCAGCCTCAACAGGGGCGACACTGAAGCTTTCTTT.

The chain uses TRBV4-1 and TRBJ2-6; 9 nucleotides match TRBD1. CDR3 length: 19 residues. V dropped 4 bases and J dropped 0; count of bases not matched to a gene: 10. Germline CDR1 and CDR2: MGHRA and YSYEKL. The CDR3 coding sequence is TGCGCCAGCAGCCCCCCACCGGGACAGGGCCACTCTGGGGCCAACGTCCTGACTTTC. Translating gives CASSPPPGQGHSGANVLTF.

The chain has TRBV6-5 and TRBJ2-7, with 13 bases identical to TRBD2. This CDR3 spans 15 amino acids. Losses at the gene ends were 4 bases for V and 3 bases for J; bases not matched to a gene: 3. Germline V gene sequence: CDR1 MNHEY, CDR2 SVGAGI. DNA of the CDR3: TGTGCCAGCAGTTCCGGGACTAGCGGGGACTACGAGCAGTACTTC. It is translated as CASSSGTSGDYEQYF.